This T cell receptor beta chain was sequenced in a study of identical twins. The germline V gene has CDR1 SNHLY and CDR2 FYNNEI. The CDR3 consists of 14 residues. V was clipped by 6 bases and J by 1 base; unmatched bases: 3. This clonotype was counted between two and nine times. TCRdb ran MiXCR on the 5' RACE reads and lists one entry per CDR3 protein. The profile covers more than 1.5 million distinct CDR3 sequences, with about 30% appearing a single time and about 0.27% taken by the ten largest. There were only healthy Caucasians among the donors. This TCR was sampled from a newborn girl in good health. The chain joins TRBV2 to TRBJ2-4, with 7 bases identical to TRBD1. Sequencing was carried out using cord blood. CDR3 nucleotide sequence: TGTGCCAGCAGAGCGACAGGGGCCAAAAACATTCAGTACTTC. As protein: CASRATGAKNIQYF.